Only a few counts were recorded for the clone carrying this TCR beta chain. Its target is unknown. PCR primers comprised 60 Vbeta and 13 Jbeta primers. In the authors' methods: The count from a later analysis was 79 million or so unique TCR beta chains, 9.5 million to 11 million of them shared. Clones were read by immunoSEQ multiplex PCR, and TCRdb kept only the in-frame ones, dropping some. V and J calls and clone size follow that table, whereas D and trimming were derived from the DNA. The data hold under 110,000 clones, with 60% to 80% observed a single time. These data originate in a study of cytomegalovirus exposure and HLA in healthy donors. Study-wide findings and caveats: Being productive about 90% or about 30% of the time was typical of most TCR beta V segments in an earlier analysis. The likely explanation for a cluster of highly shared sequence variants was sequencing artifact.

The receptor was isolated from a female donor in good health and CMV-seronegative. The sample was PBMCs.

CDR3 DNA: TGTGCCAGCAGGGACAGGGTCCTCCGCGGCGAGCAGTACTTC. Protein: CASRDRVLRGEQYF. V is TRBV27 and J is TRBJ2-7; TRBD1 agrees at 8 bases. Germline CDR1 reads MNHEY; CDR2 reads SMNVEV (reference sequence). Unmatched junction bases numbered 10, after V lost 6 bases and J lost 6 bases. The CDR3 is 14 amino acids.